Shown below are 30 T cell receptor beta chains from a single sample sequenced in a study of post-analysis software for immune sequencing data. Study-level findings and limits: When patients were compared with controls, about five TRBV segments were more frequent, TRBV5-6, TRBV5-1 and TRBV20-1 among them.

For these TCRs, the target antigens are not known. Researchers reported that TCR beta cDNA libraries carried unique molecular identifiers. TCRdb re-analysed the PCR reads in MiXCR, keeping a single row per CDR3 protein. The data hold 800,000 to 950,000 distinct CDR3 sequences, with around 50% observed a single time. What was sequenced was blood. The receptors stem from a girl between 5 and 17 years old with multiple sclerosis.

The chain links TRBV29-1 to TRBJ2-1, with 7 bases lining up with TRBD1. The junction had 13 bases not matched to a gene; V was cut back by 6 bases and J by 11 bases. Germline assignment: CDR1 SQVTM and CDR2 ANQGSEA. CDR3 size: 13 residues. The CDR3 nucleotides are TGCAGCGTCCCGGACAGGACGAGCACTAAGCAGTTCTTC. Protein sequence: CSVPDRTSTKQFF.

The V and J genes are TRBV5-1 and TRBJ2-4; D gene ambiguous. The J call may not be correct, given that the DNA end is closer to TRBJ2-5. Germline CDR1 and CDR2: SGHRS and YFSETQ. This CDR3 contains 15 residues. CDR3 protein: CASSPQPRTKETQYF. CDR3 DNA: TGCGCCAGCAGCCCCCAGCCTAGGACCAAAGAGACCCAGTACTTC.

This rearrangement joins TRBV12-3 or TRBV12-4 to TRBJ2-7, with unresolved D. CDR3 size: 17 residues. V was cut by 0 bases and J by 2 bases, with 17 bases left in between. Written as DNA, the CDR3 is TGTGCCAGCAGTTTAGCGCCGGGTCGGCCGTTAACCTACGAGCAGTACTTC. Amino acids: CASSLAPGRPLTYEQYF.

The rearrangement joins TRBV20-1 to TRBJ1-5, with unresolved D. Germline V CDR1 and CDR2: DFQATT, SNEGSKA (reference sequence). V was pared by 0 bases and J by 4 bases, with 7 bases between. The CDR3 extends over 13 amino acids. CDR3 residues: CSARDTVNQPQHF. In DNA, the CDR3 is TGCAGTGCTAGAGATACCGTTAATCAGCCCCAGCATTTT.

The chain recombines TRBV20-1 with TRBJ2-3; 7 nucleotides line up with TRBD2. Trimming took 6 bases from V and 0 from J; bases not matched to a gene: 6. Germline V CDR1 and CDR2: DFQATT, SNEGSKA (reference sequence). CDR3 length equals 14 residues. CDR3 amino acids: CSAGGRVSTDTQYF. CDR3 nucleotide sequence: TGCAGTGCGGGCGGGAGAGTGAGCACAGATACGCAGTATTTT.

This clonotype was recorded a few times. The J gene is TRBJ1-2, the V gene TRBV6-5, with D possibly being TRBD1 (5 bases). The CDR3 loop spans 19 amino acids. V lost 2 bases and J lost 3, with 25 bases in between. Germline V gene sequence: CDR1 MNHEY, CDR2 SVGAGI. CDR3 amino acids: CASSYRPNRFLSSDYGYTF. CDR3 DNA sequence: TGTGCCAGCAGTTACCGACCCAACAGGTTTTTATCCTCAGACTATGGCTACACCTTC.

As DNA, the CDR3 is TGCAGTGCTAATTCCAGACTAGCGGGGAAGGAGGATACGCAGTATTTT. Protein: CSANSRLAGKEDTQYF. The V call is TRBV20-1, the J call TRBJ2-3; TRBD2 matches at 11 bases. Germline trimming cut 4 bases from V and 6 bases from J; bases unmatched to any gene: 12. Germline CDR1 DFQATT, CDR2 SNEGSKA (reference sequence). The CDR3 has 16 residues.

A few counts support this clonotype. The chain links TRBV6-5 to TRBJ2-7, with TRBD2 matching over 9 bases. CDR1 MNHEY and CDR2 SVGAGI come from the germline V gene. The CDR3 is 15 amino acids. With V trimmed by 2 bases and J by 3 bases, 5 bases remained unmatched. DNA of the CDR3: TGTGCCAGCAGTTACGCGGGAGGGCCAAGCTACGAGCAGTACTTC. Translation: CASSYAGGPSYEQYF.

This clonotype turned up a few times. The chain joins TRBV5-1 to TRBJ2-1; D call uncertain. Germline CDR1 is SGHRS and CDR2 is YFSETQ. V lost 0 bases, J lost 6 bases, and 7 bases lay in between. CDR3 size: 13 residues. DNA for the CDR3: TGCGCCAGCAGCTTGGGTAGGCTCAATGAGCAGTTCTTC. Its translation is CASSLGRLNEQFF.

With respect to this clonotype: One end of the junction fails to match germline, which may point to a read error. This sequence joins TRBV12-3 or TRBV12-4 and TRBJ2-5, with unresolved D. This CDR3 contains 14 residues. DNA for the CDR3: TGTGCCAGCAGTTTTCGGGCAGGCCAAGAAACCCAGTACTTC. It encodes CASSFRAGQETQYF.

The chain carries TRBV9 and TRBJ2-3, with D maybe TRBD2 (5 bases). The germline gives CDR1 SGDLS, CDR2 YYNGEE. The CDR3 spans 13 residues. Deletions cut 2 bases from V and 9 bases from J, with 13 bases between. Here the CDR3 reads CASSVTSAGTQYF. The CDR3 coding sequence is TGTGCCAGCAGCGTTACTAGTGCCGGGACGCAGTATTTT. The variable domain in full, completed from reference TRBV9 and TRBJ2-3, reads DSGVTQTPKHLITATGQRVTLRCSPRSGDLSVYWYQQSLDQGLQFLIQYYNGEERAKGNILERFSAQQFPDLHSELNLSSLELGDSALYFCASSVTSAGTQYFGPGTRLTVL.

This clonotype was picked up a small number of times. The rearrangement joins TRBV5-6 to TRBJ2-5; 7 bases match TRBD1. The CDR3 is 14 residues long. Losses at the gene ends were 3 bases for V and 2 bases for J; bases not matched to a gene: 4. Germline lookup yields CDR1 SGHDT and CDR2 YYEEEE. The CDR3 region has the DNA TGTGCCAGCAGCTCTAAACAGGGGCAAGAGACCCAGTACTTC. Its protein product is CASSSKQGQETQYF.

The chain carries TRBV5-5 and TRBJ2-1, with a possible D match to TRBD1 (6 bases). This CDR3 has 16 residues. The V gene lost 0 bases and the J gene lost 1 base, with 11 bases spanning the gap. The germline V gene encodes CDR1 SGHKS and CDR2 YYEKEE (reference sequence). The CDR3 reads CASSLGGRGSYNEQFF. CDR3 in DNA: TGTGCCAGCAGCTTGGGGGGCAGGGGATCCTACAATGAGCAGTTCTTC.

CDR3 nucleotide sequence: TGTGCCAGCAGCCAAGAGGGTTGGTGGGGCAATGAGCAGTTCTTC. It specifies CASSQEGWWGNEQFF. The chain joins TRBV11-2 to TRBJ2-1; perhaps TRBD2 as D (5 bases). Germline V gives CDR1 SGHAT, CDR2 FQNNGV. The CDR3 loop spans 15 amino acids. Trimming shortened V by 5 bases and J by 6 bases, and 17 bases separated the two germline ends.

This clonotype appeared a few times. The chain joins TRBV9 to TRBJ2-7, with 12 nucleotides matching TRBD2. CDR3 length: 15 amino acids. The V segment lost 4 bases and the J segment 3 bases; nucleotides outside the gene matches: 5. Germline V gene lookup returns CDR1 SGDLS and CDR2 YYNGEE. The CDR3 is CASSPRLAGVYEQYF. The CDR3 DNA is TGTGCCAGCAGCCCTCGACTAGCGGGAGTCTACGAGCAGTACTTC.

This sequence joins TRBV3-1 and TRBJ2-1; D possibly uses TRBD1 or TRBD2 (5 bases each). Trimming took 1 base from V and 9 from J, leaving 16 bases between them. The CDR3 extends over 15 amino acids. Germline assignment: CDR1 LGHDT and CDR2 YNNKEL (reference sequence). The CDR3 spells CASSQAGDGRFEQFF. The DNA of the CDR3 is TGTGCCAGCAGCCAAGCTGGGGACGGACGGTTTGAGCAGTTCTTC.

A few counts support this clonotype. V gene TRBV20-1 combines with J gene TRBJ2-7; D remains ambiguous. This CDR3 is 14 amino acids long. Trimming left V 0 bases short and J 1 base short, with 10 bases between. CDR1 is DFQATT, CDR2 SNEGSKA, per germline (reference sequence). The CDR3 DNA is TGCAGTGCTAGAGATGTTGGCAGATCCTACGAGCAGTACTTC. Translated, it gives CSARDVGRSYEQYF.

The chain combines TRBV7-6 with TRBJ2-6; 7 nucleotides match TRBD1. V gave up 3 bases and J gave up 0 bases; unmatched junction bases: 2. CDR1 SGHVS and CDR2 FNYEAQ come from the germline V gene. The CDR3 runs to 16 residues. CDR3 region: CASSLRQGSGANVLTF. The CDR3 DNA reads TGTGCCAGCAGCTTGCGACAGGGCTCTGGGGCCAACGTCCTGACTTTC.

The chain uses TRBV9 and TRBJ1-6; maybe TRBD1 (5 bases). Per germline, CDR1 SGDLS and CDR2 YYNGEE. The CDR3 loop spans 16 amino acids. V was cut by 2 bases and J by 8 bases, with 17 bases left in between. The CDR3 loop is CASSVAIRGSDSPLHF. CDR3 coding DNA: TGTGCCAGCAGCGTCGCCATACGGGGCTCTGATTCACCCCTCCACTTT.

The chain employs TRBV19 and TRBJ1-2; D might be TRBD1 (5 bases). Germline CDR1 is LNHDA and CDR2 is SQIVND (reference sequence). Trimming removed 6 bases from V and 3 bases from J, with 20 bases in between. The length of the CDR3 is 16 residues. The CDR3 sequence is CASRDGAVTTHYGYTF. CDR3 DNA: TGTGCCAGTAGAGACGGGGCAGTGACGACCCACTATGGCTACACCTTC.

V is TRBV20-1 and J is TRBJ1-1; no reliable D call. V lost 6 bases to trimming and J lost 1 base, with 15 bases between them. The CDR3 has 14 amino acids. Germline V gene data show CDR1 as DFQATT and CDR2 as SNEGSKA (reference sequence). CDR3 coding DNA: TGCAGTGCCCCCCGGATTCAAACGAACACTGAAGCTTTCTTT. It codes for CSAPRIQTNTEAFF.

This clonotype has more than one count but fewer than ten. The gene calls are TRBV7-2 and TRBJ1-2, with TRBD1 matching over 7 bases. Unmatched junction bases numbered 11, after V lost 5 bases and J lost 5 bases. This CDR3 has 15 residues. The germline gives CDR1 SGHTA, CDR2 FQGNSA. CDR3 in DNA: TGTGCCAGCAGCCCCCAGGGGGTTTTGAAGTATGGCTACACCTTC. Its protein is CASSPQGVLKYGYTF.

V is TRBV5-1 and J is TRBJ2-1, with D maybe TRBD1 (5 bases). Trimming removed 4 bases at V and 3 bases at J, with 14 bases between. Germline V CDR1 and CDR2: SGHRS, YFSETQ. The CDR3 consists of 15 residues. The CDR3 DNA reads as TGCGCCAGCAGCCACGGACAAGCCGGCTACAATGAGCAGTTCTTC. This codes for CASSHGQAGYNEQFF. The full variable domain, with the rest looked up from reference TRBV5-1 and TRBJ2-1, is KAGVTQTPRYLIKTRGQQVTLSCSPISGHRSVSWYQQTPGQGLQFLFEYFSETQRNKGNFPGRFSGRQFSNSRSEMNVSTLELGDSALYLCASSHGQAGYNEQFFGPGTRLTVL.

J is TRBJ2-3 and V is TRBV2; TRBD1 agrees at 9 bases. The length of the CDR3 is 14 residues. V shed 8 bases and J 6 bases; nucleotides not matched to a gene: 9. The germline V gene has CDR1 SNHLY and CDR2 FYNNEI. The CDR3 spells CASVGQGWGDTQYF. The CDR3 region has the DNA TGTGCCAGCGTGGGACAGGGATGGGGTGATACGCAGTATTTT.

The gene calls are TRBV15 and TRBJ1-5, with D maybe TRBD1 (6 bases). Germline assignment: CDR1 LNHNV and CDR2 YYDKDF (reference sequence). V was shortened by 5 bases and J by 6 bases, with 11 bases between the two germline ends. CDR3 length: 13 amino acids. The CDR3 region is CATSDGGPQPQHF. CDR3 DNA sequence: TGTGCCACCAGCGATGGGGGGCCTCAGCCCCAGCATTTT.

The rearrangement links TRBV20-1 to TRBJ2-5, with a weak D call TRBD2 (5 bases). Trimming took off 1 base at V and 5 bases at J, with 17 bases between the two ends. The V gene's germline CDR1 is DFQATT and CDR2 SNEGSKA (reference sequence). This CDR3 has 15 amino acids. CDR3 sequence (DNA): TGCAGTGCTAGAGGATGGCTAGCTGGGCTGGAGACCCAGTACTTC. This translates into CSARGWLAGLETQYF.

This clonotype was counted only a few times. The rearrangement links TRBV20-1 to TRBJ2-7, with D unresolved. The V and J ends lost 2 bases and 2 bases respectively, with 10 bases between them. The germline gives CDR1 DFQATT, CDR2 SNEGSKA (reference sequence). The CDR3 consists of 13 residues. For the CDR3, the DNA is TGCAGTGCTAGATTCACCGCCACCTACGAGCAGTACTTC. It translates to CSARFTATYEQYF.

The CDR3 DNA follows: TGTGCCAGCAGTGAAAGAGGGTTGTCAGAGACCCAGTACTTC. Its translation: CASSERGLSETQYF. This chain joins TRBV25-1 and TRBJ2-5; D is possibly TRBD2 (5 bases). The V gene's germline CDR1 is MGHDK and CDR2 SYGVNS. V shed 2 bases and J shed 4 bases, with 11 bases lying between them. This CDR3 has 14 amino acids.

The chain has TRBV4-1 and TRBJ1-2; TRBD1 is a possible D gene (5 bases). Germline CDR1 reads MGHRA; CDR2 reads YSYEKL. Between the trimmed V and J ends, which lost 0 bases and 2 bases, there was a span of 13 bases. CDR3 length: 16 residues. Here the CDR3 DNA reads TGCGCCAGCAGCCAAGAATGGGAGGGACGGAACTATGGCTACACCTTC. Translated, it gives CASSQEWEGRNYGYTF.

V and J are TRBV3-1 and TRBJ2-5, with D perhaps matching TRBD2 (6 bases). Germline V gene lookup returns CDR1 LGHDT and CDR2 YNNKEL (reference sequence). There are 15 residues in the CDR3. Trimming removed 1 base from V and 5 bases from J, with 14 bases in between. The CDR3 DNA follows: TGTGCCAGCAGCCAAGCTCGAATGGAGGGCGAGACCCAGTACTTC. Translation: CASSQARMEGETQYF.